This is a list of T cell receptor beta chains from one sample in a study of response to subunit inactivated influenza vaccine. A single record per CDR3 protein comes from TCRdb applying MiXCR to the RT-PCR reads. The data contain hundreds of thousands of distinct CDR3 sequences, 7.5% to 8.5% of them singletons. Sequencing used PBMCs from blood, obtained approximately 25 months after vaccination. These receptors all stem from a man in his fifties or sixties who received an inactivated influenza vaccine. Both conserved end residues are part of each CDR3. A D gene is named only where the DNA matches it firmly. The size of a clone is reported for some rows only, either as once, few or many, or as a class for expanded clones.

V gene	D gene	J gene	CDR3 length	clone size	CDR3 DNA	CDR3 protein
TRBV14	-	TRBJ2-7	15	many	TGTGCCAGCAGCCAAACGGGGGTACCCCCCTACGAGCAGTACTTC	CASSQTGVPPYEQYF
TRBV20-1	TRBD2	TRBJ2-1	19	-	TGCAGTGCTAGAGATATAGGTTCGACTAGCGGGAGCTCCTACAATGAGCAGTTCTTC	CSARDIGSTSGSSYNEQFF
TRBV15	-	TRBJ1-5	16	-	TGTGCCACCAGCAGATCCACGGTTTTTAGCAATCAGCCCCAGCATTTT	CATSRSTVFSNQPQHF
TRBV7-2	TRBD1	TRBJ1-1	15	-	TGTGCCAGCAGCGCCCAGACAGGGGGCTTCACTGAAGCTTTCTTT	CASSAQTGGFTEAFF
TRBV25-1	-	TRBJ2-1	15	-	TGTGCCAGCAGTGAGGGGGGCCGCCTTGTTCGGGTGCAGTTCTTC	CASSEGGRLVRVQFF
TRBV11-1	TRBD1	TRBJ1-4	21	few	TGTGCCAGCAGCTTAGCTGCGACAGGGGGCTTAAGTTACCGAAGGCATGAAAAACTGTTTTTT	CASSLAATGGLSYRRHEKLFF
TRBV12-3/TRBV12-4	-	TRBJ2-1	14	many	TGTGCCAGCCGCTACTCGGCGGGCCCCAATGAGCAGTTCTTC	CASRYSAGPNEQFF
TRBV29-1	TRBD2	TRBJ2-1	16	few	TGCAGCGTGGGAAAACTAGCGGGGGTCTCCTACAATGAGCAGTTCTTC	CSVGKLAGVSYNEQFF
TRBV20-1	-	TRBJ1-4	13	few	TGCAGTGCTAGTGGGCCGTATAATGAAAAACTGTTTTTT	CSASGPYNEKLFF
TRBV11-2	-	TRBJ2-6	18	many	TGTGCCAGCAGCTTAGTCGGCTGGGGGGTAACTGGGGCCAACGTCCTGACTTTC	CASSLVGWGVTGANVLTF
TRBV20-1	TRBD1	TRBJ1-1	17	few	TGCAGTGCTACACCGACAGGGGGCGATAGGTGGAACACTGAAGCTTTCTTT	CSATPTGGDRWNTEAFF
TRBV12-3/TRBV12-4	-	TRBJ1-2	14	many	TGTGCCAGCAGCGGTGGAGCAGGGTCCTATGGCTACACCTTC	CASSGGAGSYGYTF
TRBV10-3	TRBD1	TRBJ2-3	15	-	TGTGCCATCAGTGACCCGGGACAGGGCACAGATACGCAGTATTTT	CAISDPGQGTDTQYF
TRBV7-2	TRBD2	TRBJ2-3	14	many	TGTGCCAGCAGCTTAGTGCGGGAGACAGATACGCAGTATTTT	CASSLVRETDTQYF
TRBV20-1	-	TRBJ2-3	12	many	TGCAGTGCTATGGGGAACACAGATACGCAGTATTTT	CSAMGNTDTQYF
TRBV7-6	TRBD1	TRBJ1-5	14	few	TGTGCCAGCAGCTCGAGGACAGGGGGTCAGCCCCAGCATTTT	CASSSRTGGQPQHF
TRBV20-1	-	TRBJ1-1	12	few	TGCAGTGCCCCCATAGGGGGTACGGAAGCTTTCTTT	CSAPIGGTEAFF